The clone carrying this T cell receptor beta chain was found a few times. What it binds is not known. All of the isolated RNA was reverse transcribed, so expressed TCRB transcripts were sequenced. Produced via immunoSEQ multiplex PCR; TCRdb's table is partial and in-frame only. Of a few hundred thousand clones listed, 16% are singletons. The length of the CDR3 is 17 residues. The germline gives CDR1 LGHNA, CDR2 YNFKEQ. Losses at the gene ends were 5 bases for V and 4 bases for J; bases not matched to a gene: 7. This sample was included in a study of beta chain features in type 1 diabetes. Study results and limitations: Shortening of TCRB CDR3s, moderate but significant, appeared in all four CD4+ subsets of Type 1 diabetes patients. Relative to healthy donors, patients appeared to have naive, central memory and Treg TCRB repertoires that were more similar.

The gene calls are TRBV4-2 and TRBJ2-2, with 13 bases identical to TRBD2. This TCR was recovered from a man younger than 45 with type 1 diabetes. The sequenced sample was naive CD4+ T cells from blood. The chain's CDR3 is CASSSRTSGSGTGELFF. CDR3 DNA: TGTGCCAGCAGCTCCAGGACTAGCGGGAGCGGCACCGGGGAGCTGTTTTTT.